This is a list of T cell receptor beta chains from one sample in a study of graft-versus-host responses after intestinal transplantation. This table comes from immunoSEQ multiplex PCR, and its TCRdb copy is limited to in-frame clones, with some not included. The sample holds 85,000 to 100,000 clones; just under 95% are singletons and the top ten take approximately 0.064%. Antigens for these TCRs are unknown. Sequenced material: unstimulated CD8+ T cells sorted from spleen or lymph node cells, taken before transplant. The receptor set was obtained from a human donor who was the organ donor for an intestinal transplant. CDR3s include the opening cysteine and the closing phenylalanine or tryptophan. Each record gives: clone size, V gene, J gene, D gene, CDR3 protein, CDR3 DNA. D genes are given only for firm matches. Clone size, where shown, is once, few, many, or a class for clones that have expanded.

clone size: .; V gene: TRBV5-6; J gene: TRBJ1-4; D gene: .; CDR3 protein: CASSLSQGVEKLFF; CDR3 DNA: TGTGCCAGCAGCTTGTCACAGGGAGTCGAAAAACTGTTTTTT
clone size: .; V gene: TRBV4-2; J gene: TRBJ2-1; D gene: .; CDR3 protein: CASSQDYIGGGNNEQFF; CDR3 DNA: TGTGCCAGCAGCCAAGATTACATCGGCGGGGGCAACAATGAGCAGTTCTTC
clone size: .; V gene: TRBV9; J gene: TRBJ2-7; D gene: .; CDR3 protein: CASSVFHDSTYEQYF; CDR3 DNA: TGTGCCAGCAGCGTATTCCACGACTCAACCTACGAGCAGTACTTC
clone size: .; V gene: TRBV19; J gene: TRBJ1-6; D gene: .; CDR3 protein: CASSKDSMNSPLHF; CDR3 DNA: TGTGCCAGTTCGAAGGACAGCATGAATTCACCCCTCCACTTT
clone size: .; V gene: TRBV15; J gene: TRBJ2-7; D gene: TRBD1; CDR3 protein: CATSRGGTGYYEQYF; CDR3 DNA: TGTGCCACCAGCAGAGGTGGGACAGGGTACTACGAGCAGTACTTC
clone size: .; V gene: TRBV28; J gene: TRBJ2-3; D gene: .; CDR3 protein: CASSRDTKADTQYF; CDR3 DNA: TGTGCCAGCAGTCGGGACACCAAAGCAGATACGCAGTATTTT
clone size: .; V gene: TRBV9; J gene: TRBJ1-4; D gene: TRBD1; CDR3 protein: CASSTRPQGAIATSEKLFF; CDR3 DNA: TGTGCCAGCAGCACCCGGCCTCAGGGGGCCATTGCAACTAGTGAAAAACTGTTTTTT
clone size: .; V gene: TRBV2; J gene: TRBJ1-4; D gene: TRBD1; CDR3 protein: CASRAAGGGIEKLFF; CDR3 DNA: TGTGCCAGCAGGGCAGCAGGGGGCGGGATTGAAAAACTGTTTTTT
clone size: once; V gene: TRBV29-1; J gene: TRBJ2-7; D gene: .; CDR3 protein: CSVDRSAGRLEEQYF; CDR3 DNA: TGCAGCGTTGATAGGTCCGCGGGAAGGTTAGAGGAGCAGTACTTC
clone size: few; V gene: TRBV4-1; J gene: TRBJ2-7; D gene: TRBD2; CDR3 protein: CASSQDITTSPLSYEQYF; CDR3 DNA: TGCGCCAGCAGCCAAGATATTACGACTAGCCCCCTCTCCTACGAGCAGTACTTC
clone size: once; V gene: TRBV5-6; J gene: TRBJ2-6; D gene: .; CDR3 protein: CASSLGPGGANVLTF; CDR3 DNA: TGTGCCAGCAGCTTGGGCCCGGGGGGGGCCAACGTCCTGACTTTC